The text below deals with one T cell receptor beta chain. The data originate from a study of shared clonotypes between healthy human individuals. At a deep level, the assay was run. Clones were read by immunoSEQ multiplex PCR, and TCRdb kept only the in-frame ones, dropping some. Here the sample spans some 1.4 million clones, approximately 97% being singletons. Every donor was a Caucasian adult from Nashville, Tennessee. This sequence was found in a man aged 25-45 years in good health. Sequenced sample: naive CD4+ T cells sorted from blood. Regarding subset: CD45RA+ positively selected.

This CDR3 is CASSLTPPNTEAFF. In nucleotides, the CDR3 is TGCGCCAGCAGCTTAACCCCCCCGAACACTGAAGCTTTCTTT. V gene TRBV5-1 combines with J gene TRBJ1-1; D remains ambiguous. The CDR3 covers 14 residues. The V gene's germline CDR1 is SGHRS and CDR2 YFSETQ. Trimming shortened V by 2 bases and J by 1 base, and 9 bases separated the two germline ends. Full variable domain (remainder filled in from reference TRBV5-1 and TRBJ1-1): KAGVTQTPRYLIKTRGQQVTLSCSPISGHRSVSWYQQTPGQGLQFLFEYFSETQRNKGNFPGRFSGRQFSNSRSEMNVSTLELGDSALYLCASSLTPPNTEAFFGQGTRLTVV.